A single sample is the source of the 18 T cell receptor beta chains below, sequenced in a study of T cells after yellow fever vaccination. TCRdb reprocessed the 5' RACE reads via MiXCR and lists one record per CDR3 protein. In the table there are hundreds of thousands of distinct CDR3 sequences, approximately 13% of which are singletons. Material: PBMCs, obtained on the day of the yellow fever booster vaccination. The receptors here all came from a man aged 30-40 years who received the YFV17D yellow fever vaccine.

The chain joins TRBV20-1 to TRBJ2-7; possibly TRBD2 for D (6 bases). The CDR3 has 15 residues. Per germline, CDR1 DFQATT and CDR2 SNEGSKA (reference sequence). Trimming stripped 0 bases from V and 5 bases from J, with 17 bases between. Here the CDR3 DNA reads TGCAGTGCTAGAGATTCCTTGCGGGATCTGCACGAGCAGTACTTC. Residues: CSARDSLRDLHEQYF.

This clonotype appeared a few times. The rearrangement links TRBV6-5 to TRBJ2-5; 11 nucleotides match TRBD2. Trimming took 0 bases from V and 4 from J; bases not matched to a gene: 4. The CDR3 consists of 16 residues. Per the germline V gene, CDR1 is MNHEY and CDR2 is SVGAGI. DNA for the CDR3: TGTGCCAGCAGTTACTCACTAGCGGGAGTAGGAGAGACCCAGTACTTC. This gives the protein CASSYSLAGVGETQYF.

The chain employs TRBV6-5 and TRBJ2-7; no firm D call. Trimming cost V 0 bases and J 2 bases, with 14 bases left between them. This CDR3 spans 16 amino acids. CDR1 MNHEY and CDR2 SVGAGI come from the germline V gene. CDR3 sequence reads: CASSYSSHRFPYEQYF. Written as DNA, the CDR3 is TGTGCCAGCAGTTACTCGTCTCACAGATTTCCCTACGAGCAGTACTTC.

This clonotype was seen a few times. J is TRBJ2-1 and V is TRBV12-3 or TRBV12-4; D is possibly TRBD2 (6 bases). Trimming removed 5 bases from V and 11 bases from J, with 16 bases in between. The CDR3 is made up of 13 amino acids. The CDR3 DNA reads as TGTGCCAGCAGTCTGGTCACCGGGACTCAGCAGTTCTTC. Its protein is CASSLVTGTQQFF.

Concerning this clonotype: A read error may account for a junction end that differs from germline. The chain has TRBV20-1 and TRBJ2-7, with TRBD2 identical over 10 bases. Germline-derived CDR1 and CDR2 are DFQATT and SNEGSKA (reference sequence). The CDR3 is made up of 15 amino acids. The CDR3 coding sequence is TGCAGTGCTGGAGAACGAGCGGGAGGGCCTCACGAGCAGTACTTC. Its protein is CSAGERAGGPHEQYF.

This clonotype was seen only a few times. J is TRBJ2-5 and V is TRBV5-3, with 8 bases aligning to TRBD1. TRBV5-3 is marked as an open reading frame, function uncertain. Trimming at V came to 1 base and at J to 6 bases, leaving 5 bases not matched to a gene. The CDR3 covers 14 residues. This CDR3 is CARSLLRGLKTQYF. DNA for the CDR3: TGTGCCAGAAGCTTGCTCAGGGGGCTGAAGACCCAGTACTTC.

This clonotype was counted only a few times. The CDR3 DNA reads as TGTGCCAGCGGGGGCCGTAAGGGCCGGAACACTGAAGCTTTCTTT. Its translation is CASGGRKGRNTEAFF. This chain joins TRBV6-2 or TRBV6-3 and TRBJ1-1; tentative D call: TRBD1 (6 bases). Trimming took off 8 bases at V and 1 base at J, with 17 bases between the two ends. This CDR3 comprises 15 residues. Germline V gene data show CDR1 as MNHEY and CDR2 as SVGEGT.

The chain employs TRBV5-1 and TRBJ2-7, with TRBD1 identical over 9 bases. Unmatched junction bases numbered 5, after V lost 0 bases and J lost 4 bases. This CDR3 is 15 amino acids long. Germline lookup yields CDR1 SGHRS and CDR2 YFSETQ. CDR3 sequence (DNA): TGCGCCAGCAGCTTGGCGCAGACAGGGGGATACGAGCAGTACTTC. It codes for CASSLAQTGGYEQYF.

This clonotype was seen at least ten times. The chain carries TRBV5-1 and TRBJ2-1, with D uncertain. The CDR3 covers 14 residues. The germline V gene encodes CDR1 SGHRS and CDR2 YFSETQ. Trimming took 0 bases from V and 4 from J, leaving 8 bases between them. This chain's CDR3 is CASSLGAWYNEQFF. Here the CDR3 DNA reads TGCGCCAGCAGCTTGGGGGCGTGGTACAATGAGCAGTTCTTC.

This clonotype was counted a few times. The chain links TRBV5-1 to TRBJ2-1; 12 positions agree with TRBD2. Germline V gene data show CDR1 as SGHRS and CDR2 as YFSETQ. Germline trimming cut 2 bases from V and 6 bases from J; bases unmatched to any gene: 9. The CDR3 has 17 amino acids. Written as DNA, the CDR3 is TGCGCCAGCAGCTTACTAGCGGGAGGAGTTGGGAGCAATGAGCAGTTCTTC. This encodes CASSLLAGGVGSNEQFF. The full variable domain, rest sourced from reference TRBV5-1 and TRBJ2-1, is KAGVTQTPRYLIKTRGQQVTLSCSPISGHRSVSWYQQTPGQGLQFLFEYFSETQRNKGNFPGRFSGRQFSNSRSEMNVSTLELGDSALYLCASSLLAGGVGSNEQFFGPGTRLTVL.

This clonotype came up a few times. This chain joins TRBV11-2 and TRBJ2-7; 9 nucleotides match TRBD2. CDR1 is SGHAT and CDR2 is FQNNGV in the germline V gene. The CDR3 contains 16 residues. V lost 0 bases to trimming and J lost 7 bases; unmatched junction nucleotides: 10. In nucleotides, the CDR3 is TGTGCCAGCAGCTTAGATTGGGCGGGAGGGCCTCGGGAGCAGTACTTC. Its translation is CASSLDWAGGPREQYF.

The chain recombines TRBV27 with TRBJ2-7; no definite D call. V shed 7 bases and J shed 0 bases, with 13 bases lying between them. Germline V gene lookup returns CDR1 MNHEY and CDR2 SMNVEV (reference sequence). The CDR3 is made up of 14 amino acids. The CDR3 nucleotides are TGTGCCAGCAAGATCGCAGGTACCTCCTACGAGCAGTACTTC. Translation gives CASKIAGTSYEQYF.

The chain joins TRBV20-1 to TRBJ2-1, with D unclear. From germline, CDR1 is DFQATT and CDR2 SNEGSKA (reference sequence). CDR3 size: 12 residues. Trimming cost V 4 bases and J 10 bases, with 14 bases left between them. This CDR3 reads CSATSGSREQFF. CDR3 DNA: TGCAGTGCTACGTCGGGCTCAAGGGAGCAGTTCTTC.

This clonotype was recorded a few times. V is TRBV19 and J is TRBJ2-1; 7 bases align to TRBD2. This CDR3 spans 15 amino acids. The V and J ends lost 3 bases and 4 bases, in that order; junction bases with no gene match: 6. Germline-derived CDR1 and CDR2 are LNHDA and SQIVND (reference sequence). This chain's CDR3 is CASSMLWEGYNEQFF. CDR3 DNA: TGTGCCAGTAGTATGTTGTGGGAGGGGTACAATGAGCAGTTCTTC.

In this sample, this clonotype turned up a few times. The rearrangement joins TRBV30 to TRBJ1-2; D call uncertain. Trimming took off 1 base at V and 0 bases at J, with 15 bases between the two ends. The CDR3 length is 16 residues. Germline V gives CDR1 GTSNPN, CDR2 SVGIG (reference sequence). CDR3 region: CAWSDVGIGANYGYTF. CDR3 bases: TGTGCCTGGAGTGACGTCGGGATTGGGGCTAACTATGGCTACACCTTC.

The table lists this clonotype with a few counts. This rearrangement joins TRBV6-2 or TRBV6-3 to TRBJ1-6; no clear D gene. V lost 5 bases to trimming and J lost 4 bases, with 6 bases between them. The CDR3 runs 13 residues. The germline CDR1 and CDR2 sequences are MNHEY and SVGEGT. The CDR3 loop is CASSQDYNSPLHF. The CDR3 DNA sequence: TGTGCCAGCAGTCAGGATTATAATTCACCCCTCCACTTT.

This chain uses TRBV7-2 with TRBJ2-1; TRBD2 aligns across 13 bases. V shed 5 bases and J 4 bases; nucleotides not matched to a gene: 8. Per the germline V gene, CDR1 is SGHTA and CDR2 is FQGNSA. The CDR3 sequence is 17 residues long. For the CDR3, the DNA is TGTGCCAGCAGCCACAGGACTAGCGGGAGTCCATACAATGAGCAGTTCTTC. It specifies CASSHRTSGSPYNEQFF. Variable domain in full (rest from reference TRBV7-2 and TRBJ2-1): GAGVSQSPSNKVTEKGKDVELRCDPISGHTALYWYRQSLGQGLEFLIYFQGNSAPDKSGLPSDRFSAERTGGSVSTLTIQRTQQEDSAVYLCASSHRTSGSPYNEQFFGPGTRLTVL.

V gene TRBV29-1 combines with J gene TRBJ2-5; possibly TRBD1 for D (5 bases). V was trimmed by 1 base and J by 5 bases, leaving 14 bases between them. This CDR3 contains 14 residues. CDR1 and CDR2 from the germline V gene are SQVTM and ANQGSEA. Here the CDR3 DNA reads TGCAGCGTTGAAGTGTCCAGGGTGGGGGAGACCCAGTACTTC. It translates to CSVEVSRVGETQYF.